This is a list of T cell receptor beta chains from one sample in a study of T-cell reconstitution after alpha-beta-depleted transplantation in children. TCRdb re-called the PCR reads through MiXCR, storing one row per CDR3 protein. The sample records around 700,000 distinct CDR3 sequences, over 10% being singletons. The sequencing here drew on PBMCs, taken before TCRalphabeta/CD19-depleted stem cell transplant. The receptors derive from a girl aged 2 to 9 with congenital amegakaryocytic thrombocytopenia, due to receive a stem cell transplant. CDR3s leave out the opening cysteine and the closing phenylalanine or tryptophan.

v_call cdr3_aa
TRBV5-1 ASSQPRVSGSVGAHYEQY
TRBV3-1 ASSRNSGANVLT
TRBV18 ASSPGITNQPQH
TRBV27 ASSNYGDSGTDTQY
TRBV5-1 ASSWTSGKAGDTQY
TRBV20-1 SAGPRTSGSLADTQY
TRBV10-3 AISPGDREEAF
TRBV27 ASSSPLGVKPVQY
TRBV20-1 SARGGGTGTDTQY
TRBV20-1 SASRVAGSYEQY
TRBV12-3/TRBV12-4 ASSPQDRDEQY
TRBV5-1 ARGGLAGGRSYNEQF
TRBV15 ATSRDSGLAGAGELF
TRBV5-1 ASSLKSQGDHEQY
TRBV20-1 SARLRSTGELF
TRBV5-1 ASSLYSDSYEQY
TRBV5-1 ASSLGDRGGTEAF
TRBV13 ASSPDRDTYNEQF
TRBV20-1 SARIGTASLTQY
TRBV5-1 ASSPGSSGTNEQF
TRBV20-1 GLSGTAKNIQY
TRBV5-1 ASSPRTSGYFLSGANVLT
TRBV20-1 SARVVGLGTQY
TRBV12-3/TRBV12-4 ASSFARVGIPYGYT
TRBV28 ASDVLDGGTYEQH